The T cell receptor (beta chain) under discussion was sequenced for a study of blood T cell repertoires in COVID-19. Study in general: From the United States, Italy and Spain came samples of acute and convalescent COVID-19.

Libraries were prepared by immunoSEQ multiplex PCR; TCRdb keeps only in-frame clonotypes and omits some of them. The sample includes 90,000 to 130,000 clones, approximately 84% of them seen just once. V shed 6 bases, J shed 1 base, and the junction held 17 bases outside the gene matches. The CDR3 totals 19 residues. CDR1 is SGHRS and CDR2 is YFSETQ in the germline V gene. This clonotype originated in a man in his forties with acute or convalescent COVID-19. The sample comprised peripheral blood. V is TRBV5-1 and J is TRBJ2-5; TRBD2 matches 11 bases. CDR3 in DNA: TGCGCCAGCAACAGGGGGACTAGCGGTCGAATGCGGATCCAAGAGACCCAGTACTTC. Protein sequence: CASNRGTSGRMRIQETQYF.